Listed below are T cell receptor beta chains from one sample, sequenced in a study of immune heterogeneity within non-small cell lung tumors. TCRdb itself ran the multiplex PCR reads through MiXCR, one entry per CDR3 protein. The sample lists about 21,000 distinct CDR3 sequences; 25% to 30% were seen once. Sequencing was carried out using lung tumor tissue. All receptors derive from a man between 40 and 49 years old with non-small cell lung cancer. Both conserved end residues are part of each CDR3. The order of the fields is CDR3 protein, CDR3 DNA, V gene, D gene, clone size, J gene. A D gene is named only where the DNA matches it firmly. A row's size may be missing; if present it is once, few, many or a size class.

CASRLDRDGSPLHF TGTGCCAGCAGACTGGACAGGGATGGTTCACCCCTCCACTTT TRBV6-2/TRBV6-3 TRBD1 many TRBJ1-6
CATSDSGQGDTEAFF TGTGCCACCAGTGATTCGGGACAGGGAGACACTGAAGCTTTCTTT TRBV24-1 TRBD1 many TRBJ1-1
CASSLSDGNQPQHF TGTGCCAGCAGCTTATCGGATGGCAATCAGCCCCAGCATTTT TRBV11-2 - few TRBJ1-5
CASSEYRGTTYNEQFF TGTGCCAGCAGTGAATATCGGGGGACGACCTACAATGAGCAGTTCTTC TRBV25-1 - many TRBJ2-1
CASSLAAGSNQPPHF TGTGCCAGCAGCTTAGCGGCAGGGAGCAATCAGCCCCCGCATTTT TRBV7-2 - - TRBJ1-5
CASSERQGWTEAFF TGTGCCAGCAGCGAAAGACAGGGGTGGACTGAAGCTTTCTTT TRBV11-1 TRBD1 few TRBJ1-1
CASSGYNEQFF TGTGCCAGCAGCGGATATAATGAGCAGTTCTTC TRBV11-2 - many TRBJ2-1
CASSALQGGKLFF TGTGCCAGCAGCGCATTACAGGGTGGTAAACTGTTTTTT TRBV9 - few TRBJ1-4
CASRHPPLRETQYF TGTGCCAGCAGACATCCACCGCTAAGAGAGACCCAGTACTTC TRBV6-2/TRBV6-3 - few TRBJ2-5
CASSPPGADTQYF TGTGCCAGCAGCCCCCCGGGTGCAGATACGCAGTATTTT TRBV13 - many TRBJ2-3
CASSLFVGEPLEQYF TGTGCCAGCAGCTTATTCGTGGGAGAACCCCTCGAGCAGTACTTC TRBV7-2 - - TRBJ2-7
CASSQLEGAGEKLFF TGTGCCAGCAGCCAACTCGAAGGGGCGGGTGAAAAACTGTTTTTT TRBV14 - few TRBJ1-4
CASSFVKNTEAFF TGTGCCAGCAGTTTTGTGAAGAACACTGAAGCTTTCTTT TRBV12-3/TRBV12-4 - many TRBJ1-1
CASSLDRGLPEAFF TGCGCCAGCTCCCTGGACAGGGGGCTCCCTGAAGCTTTCTTT TRBV5-1 TRBD1 - TRBJ1-1
CASSFVQSGRANTGELFF TGCGCCAGCAGCTTTGTCCAATCCGGCAGGGCGAACACCGGGGAGCTGTTTTTT TRBV5-1 - few TRBJ2-2
CASSPTASGSAGELFF TGTGCCAGCAGCCCGACCGCTAGCGGGAGTGCCGGGGAGCTGTTTTTT TRBV7-2 TRBD2 - TRBJ2-2
CASSFSTGGKAGELFF TGCGCCAGCAGCTTTTCCACCGGGGGGAAAGCCGGGGAGCTGTTTTTT TRBV5-1 TRBD2 few TRBJ2-2
CSAIIPNSGNTIYF TGCAGTGCTATAATCCCCAACTCTGGAAACACCATATATTTT TRBV20-1 - - TRBJ1-3
CASSHEGWTEAFF TGCGCCAGCAGCCATGAAGGCTGGACTGAAGCTTTCTTT TRBV4-3 - few TRBJ1-1
CASSLGNLNYGYTF TGTGCCAGCAGTTTGGGAAATCTTAACTATGGCTACACCTTC TRBV5-6 - few TRBJ1-2
CASSFRGTEAFF TGTGCCAGCAGTTTTCGGGGAACTGAAGCTTTCTTT TRBV28 - - TRBJ1-1
CASSPGQGHGSPLHF TGTGCCAGCTCACCGGGACAGGGTCACGGTTCACCCCTCCACTTT TRBV18 TRBD1 - TRBJ1-6
CATSRDQARVGVYGYTF TGTGCCACCAGCAGAGATCAGGCGAGGGTTGGGGTCTATGGCTACACCTTC TRBV15 - many TRBJ1-2
CAWSPLALSHEQFF TGTGCCTGGAGCCCCTTGGCGCTTTCTCACGAGCAGTTCTTC TRBV30 - few TRBJ2-1
CSARVAGSGETQYF TGCAGTGCTAGAGTGGCCGGGAGTGGGGAGACCCAGTACTTC TRBV20-1 - - TRBJ2-5
CASSQGGGGNTEAFF TGTGCCAGCAGCCAAGGGGGCGGGGGCAACACTGAAGCTTTCTTT TRBV4-2 - once TRBJ1-1
CASSFSNEQFF TGTGCCAGCAGTTTTAGCAATGAGCAGTTCTTC TRBV27 - many TRBJ2-1
CARLYGPGNTGELFF TGTGCCAGACTATATGGTCCGGGGAACACCGGGGAGCTGTTTTTT TRBV5-8 - - TRBJ2-2
CASSNREDYEQYF TGTGCCAGCAGCAACCGGGAGGACTACGAGCAGTACTTC TRBV11-3 TRBD2 medium-sized TRBJ2-7
CASRKGTGELFF TGTGCCAGCAGAAAGGGGACCGGGGAGCTGTTTTTT TRBV13 - - TRBJ2-2
CSVMRAFQETQYF TGCAGCGTTATGAGAGCTTTCCAAGAGACCCAGTACTTC TRBV29-1 - - TRBJ2-5
CASTLGLANTEDFF TGTGCCAGCACTTTAGGGTTGGCGAACACTGAAGATTTCTTT TRBV25-1 - - TRBJ1-1
CASSQDLRVGQTQYF TGCGCCAGCAGCCAAGATTTAAGGGTCGGGCAGACCCAGTACTTC TRBV4-3 - - TRBJ2-5
CASSQSPSGILGNEQFF TGTGCCAGCAGCCAAAGCCCTAGCGGGATTTTGGGCAATGAGCAGTTCTTC TRBV4-2 TRBD2 many TRBJ2-1
CASSASTGTGTKNIQYF TGTGCCAGCAGTGCATCGACCGGGACAGGGACCAAAAACATTCAGTACTTC TRBV6-1 TRBD1 few TRBJ2-4
CASSAGGGEQYF TGTGCCAGCAGCGCCGGGGGCGGCGAGCAGTACTTC TRBV9 - many TRBJ2-7
CSARTGTGELFF TGCAGTGCAAGGACAGGGACCGGGGAGCTGTTTTTT TRBV20-1 TRBD1 many TRBJ2-2
CASRLGGGAGNTIYF TGTGCCAGCAGACTGGGAGGGGGAGCTGGAAACACCATATATTTT TRBV12-3/TRBV12-4 - many TRBJ1-3
CASRLAGDLYEQYF TGTGCCAGCAGGCTAGCGGGAGATCTCTACGAGCAGTACTTC TRBV27 TRBD2 - TRBJ2-7
CAWSQGAIYEQYF TGTGCCTGGAGCCAGGGGGCTATCTACGAGCAGTACTTC TRBV30 TRBD1 medium-sized TRBJ2-7